Below are 11 T cell receptor beta chains sequenced from a single sample in a study of blood T cells in healthy people across ages. Next came a second PCR, run for roughly 6 to 11 cycles, which used a sample-barcoded 5' primer along with a J-beta primer mix. TCRdb reprocessed the 5' RACE reads via MiXCR and lists one record per CDR3 protein. The repertoire has approximately 800,000 distinct CDR3 sequences, 36% of them found once; the top ten carry roughly 13%. Sequenced sample: blood. The receptors derive from a man aged 18 to 35 in good health.

This clonotype was seen repeatedly, ten times or more. The genes are TRBV6-5 and TRBJ2-6; D tentatively reads TRBD1 or TRBD2 (5 bases each). CDR1 is MNHEY and CDR2 is SVGAGI in the germline V gene. Trimming shortened V by 6 bases and J by 0 bases, and 12 bases separated the two germline ends. CDR3 length: 16 residues. The CDR3 DNA is TGTGCCAGCAGCCTGGGACCTTTCTCTGGGGCCAACGTCCTGACTTTC. This translates into CASSLGPFSGANVLTF.

For this clonotype: Since a much larger clone is just one base distant, this may be a read error. The rearrangement links TRBV12-3 or TRBV12-4 to TRBJ2-3; D remains unclear. Trimming took 6 bases from V and 1 from J, leaving 14 bases between them. The length of the CDR3 is 15 residues. CDR3 amino acids: CASSPRVSGTDTQYF. DNA for the CDR3: TGTGCCAGCAGCCCTCGGGTGTCTGGCACAGATACGCAGTATTTT.

The chain combines TRBV7-2 with TRBJ2-3, with TRBD2 identical over 9 bases. Germline CDR1 SGHTA, CDR2 FQGNSA. V trimming: 7 bases; J trimming: 2 bases; junction bases outside the gene matches: 7. There are 15 residues in the CDR3. CDR3 bases: TGTGCCAGCATCCTTAGCGGGAGATTCACAGATACGCAGTATTTT. Translation gives CASILSGRFTDTQYF.

Only one count was recorded for this clonotype. This could be a read error, since a much larger clone is one nucleotide away. CDR3 DNA: TGCAGTGCTAGAGATCCTTTGGGGGGGCGGACAGGTACGCAGTATTTT. Protein sequence: CSARDPLGGRTGTQYF. V gene TRBV20-1 combines with J gene TRBJ2-3, with D possibly called TRBD1 or TRBD2 (7 bases each). CDR1 is DFQATT, CDR2 SNEGSKA, per germline (reference sequence). The CDR3 sequence is 16 residues long.

This sequence joins TRBV2 and TRBJ2-3, with D tentatively TRBD2 (5 bases). Germline CDR1 reads SNHLY; CDR2 reads FYNNEI. The CDR3 loop spans 14 amino acids. V was shortened by 6 bases and J by 6 bases, with 16 bases between the two germline ends. CDR3 sequence: CASRLREGLDTQYF. The DNA of the CDR3 is TGTGCCAGCAGATTGAGGGAAGGGTTGGATACGCAGTATTTT.

The V call is TRBV5-1, the J call TRBJ2-3, with a possible D match to TRBD2 (6 bases). Germline values: CDR1 SGHRS, CDR2 YFSETQ. The CDR3 consists of 17 residues. V was trimmed by 0 bases and J by 3 bases, leaving 17 bases between them. The CDR3 spells CASSLGGAGKGTDTQYF. CDR3 DNA sequence: TGCGCCAGCAGCTTGGGCGGGGCAGGGAAGGGGACAGATACGCAGTATTTT.

This clonotype has just a few counts. The chain carries TRBV20-1 and TRBJ2-1; D possibly corresponds to TRBD1 (5 bases). Germline CDR1 and CDR2: DFQATT and SNEGSKA (reference sequence). V dropped 3 bases and J dropped 7 bases, with 13 bases sitting between them. The CDR3 length is 13 residues. The CDR3 nucleotides are TGCAGTGCTAGCTGGCCAGGGCGGAATGAGCAGTTCTTC. Translating gives CSASWPGRNEQFF.

About this clonotype: This clone may be a read error of a much larger clone one base away. V gene TRBV7-2 combines with J gene TRBJ2-4, with D uncertain. The J call may be faulty, since TRBJ2-5 better matches the DNA end. This CDR3 is built from 14 residues. Germline assignment: CDR1 SGHTA and CDR2 FQGNSA. The CDR3: CASSSDASQGTQYF. CDR3 nucleotide sequence: TGTGCCAGCAGTTCTGACGCAAGCCAAGGGACCCAGTACTTC.

The chain employs TRBV30 and TRBJ1-6; 11 bases match TRBD1. The CDR3 totals 14 residues. Per germline, CDR1 GTSNPN and CDR2 SVGIG (reference sequence). Trimming cost V 4 bases and J 6 bases; bases outside gene matches: 2. CDR3 DNA sequence: TGTGCCTGGACGGGACAGGGGGTTAATTCACCCCTCCACTTT. This codes for CAWTGQGVNSPLHF.

This clonotype was observed once. The chain combines TRBV29-1 with TRBJ1-2; no clear D gene. Trimming removed 5 bases at V and 2 bases at J, with 9 bases between. The germline CDR1 and CDR2 sequences are SQVTM and ANQGSEA. The CDR3 is 12 residues long. The CDR3 nucleotides are TGCAGCGTTCATAACGGGAACTATGGCTACACCTTC. This sequence encodes CSVHNGNYGYTF.

This clonotype showed up many times. The chain is built from TRBV9 and TRBJ1-2; D may be TRBD1 (6 bases). Germline CDR1 and CDR2: SGDLS and YYNGEE. The CDR3 has 17 residues. Trimming removed 0 bases from V and 4 bases from J, with 19 bases in between. The CDR3 sequence is CASSVGDTGRGSYGYTF. The CDR3 region has the DNA TGTGCCAGCAGCGTAGGGGATACAGGGCGTGGTAGCTATGGCTACACCTTC. Variable domain in full (rest from reference TRBV9 and TRBJ1-2): DSGVTQTPKHLITATGQRVTLRCSPRSGDLSVYWYQQSLDQGLQFLIQYYNGEERAKGNILERFSAQQFPDLHSELNLSSLELGDSALYFCASSVGDTGRGSYGYTFGSGTRLTVV.